The T cell receptor (beta chain) under discussion was sequenced for a study of beta chain features in type 1 diabetes. Overall study results and limits: For type 1 diabetes patients, VDJ junctions showed fewer insertions and more deletions.

Every donor had blood drawn once into heparin, around 100 mL on average. In all sorted populations, purity surpassed 98%. CDR1 LNHDA and CDR2 SQIVND come from the germline V gene (reference sequence). The CDR3 is made up of 15 amino acids. Trimming removed 5 bases from V and 6 bases from J; junction bases left unmatched: 7. Expressed TCRB transcripts were sequenced because the entire RNA isolate underwent reverse transcription. The protocol was immunoSEQ multiplex PCR, while the TCRdb copy is restricted to in-frame clones and leaves out a portion. The repertoire holds around 430,000 clones, with approximately 31% as singletons. This clone was counted only a few times. Its antigen remains unidentified.

V gene TRBV19 combines with J gene TRBJ1-5, with 10 nucleotides matching TRBD1. This TCR came from a man younger than 30 in good health. The sample consisted of naive CD4+ T cells from blood. CDR3: CASSLTGGLFQPQHF. In nucleotides, the CDR3 is TGTGCCAGTAGTCTGACAGGGGGCCTCTTTCAGCCCCAGCATTTT. The whole variable domain, remainder taken from reference TRBV19 and TRBJ1-5, is DGGITQSPKYLFRKEGQNVTLSCEQNLNHDAMYWYRQDPGQGLRLIYYSQIVNDFQKGDIAEGYSVSREKKESFPLTVTSAQKNPTAFYLCASSLTGGLFQPQHFGDGTRLSIL.